The clone carrying this T cell receptor beta chain was seen only a few times. For TCRbeta, the library was prepared with unique molecular identifiers. TCRdb reanalysed the PCR reads using MiXCR and keeps one entry per CDR3 protein. This sample has roughly 500,000 distinct CDR3 sequences; roughly 33% occur once, and the top ten carry roughly 2.5%. This sample is drawn from a study of T-cell reconstitution after alpha-beta-depleted transplantation in children. The CDR3 spans 14 residues. Germline CDR1 MNHEY, CDR2 SMNVEV (reference sequence). V was clipped by 3 bases and J by 2 bases, with 10 bases between them.

The origin of this receptor is a human donor who donated a stem cell graft to a child with aplastic anemia. Sequences were derived from PBMCs from the stem cell graft donor, sampled from the stem cell graft. V gene TRBV27 combines with J gene TRBJ2-5; the D gene is possibly TRBD2 (5 bases). This chain's CDR3 is CASSFSPGQETQYF. CDR3 nucleotides: TGTGCCAGCAGTTTCTCCCCGGGACAAGAGACCCAGTACTTC.